This TCR beta chain was captured in a study of immune evolution from preneoplasia to lung adenocarcinoma. The CDR3 consists of 15 residues. J gave up 4 bases and V 1 base, and 4 bases lay outside the gene matches. The V gene's germline CDR1 is SEHNR and CDR2 FQNEAQ (reference sequence). Using immunoSEQ multiplex PCR, the repertoire was profiled, and TCRdb retains in-frame clones only, with some absent. The table lists some 2,500 clones, roughly 80% of them singletons. The TCR comes from an elderly person with lung adenocarcinoma. Input material: FFPE adjacent normal lung tissue. The chain employs TRBV7-9 and TRBJ1-5; 7 nucleotides line up with TRBD1. The CDR3 DNA sequence: TGTGCCAGCAGCTTAGATGCAGGGGGAAATCAGCCCCAGCATTTT. It translates to CASSLDAGGNQPQHF.